The rows below give T cell receptor beta chains drawn from one sample of a study of T cells in tuberculosis. Here immunoSEQ multiplex PCR was the method, and the copy in TCRdb shows in-frame clones only, minus some. The sample carries over 25,000 clones, around 91% recorded once. The sample was PBMCs. The source of these receptors is a donor aged 10-30 years with latent tuberculosis or without tuberculosis infection. Both conserved end residues are trimmed from each CDR3. The order of the fields is clone size, V gene, CDR3 protein. Only some rows state a clone size, as once, few, many or a class for expanded clones.

clone_size: few
v_call: TRBV28
cdr3_aa: ASSDDRRSYQPQH

clone_size: .
v_call: TRBV6-6
cdr3_aa: ASSYSPGGFSGH

clone_size: .
v_call: TRBV9
cdr3_aa: ASSPTQGALETQY

clone_size: .
v_call: TRBV20-1
cdr3_aa: SARAVGTMR

clone_size: .
v_call: TRBV2
cdr3_aa: ASRGQALTYEQY

clone_size: .
v_call: TRBV25-1
cdr3_aa: ANTGFEGNQPQH

clone_size: .
v_call: TRBV6-6
cdr3_aa: ASSRRSGGPTDTQY

clone_size: .
v_call: TRBV5-6
cdr3_aa: ASSFGTGSTGELF

clone_size: medium-sized
v_call: TRBV5-6
cdr3_aa: ASSSSGFGRATEAF

clone_size: .
v_call: TRBV9
cdr3_aa: ASSVGASGLRADTQY

clone_size: .
v_call: TRBV9
cdr3_aa: ASSVGTTQETQY

clone_size: .
v_call: TRBV9
cdr3_aa: ASSVGGVNTEAF

clone_size: .
v_call: TRBV7-8
cdr3_aa: ASSERGGEYNEQF

clone_size: .
v_call: TRBV5-6
cdr3_aa: ASSLGSVGGAF

clone_size: .
v_call: TRBV7-9
cdr3_aa: ASSPYRGANYGYT

clone_size: .
v_call: TRBV7-8
cdr3_aa: ASSQALGGGQPQH

clone_size: .
v_call: TRBV9
cdr3_aa: ASSADFRGNTEAF

clone_size: .
v_call: TRBV7-9
cdr3_aa: ASSRRGVAMQGYEQY

clone_size: .
v_call: TRBV5-1
cdr3_aa: ASSVNRGDSPLH

clone_size: .
v_call: TRBV7-8
cdr3_aa: ASSFHLSSYNSPLH

clone_size: few
v_call: TRBV28
cdr3_aa: ASSLDRGPDTQY

clone_size: .
v_call: TRBV7-2
cdr3_aa: ASSLTGNTGELF

clone_size: .
v_call: TRBV18
cdr3_aa: ASSPRLAGGRNEQF

clone_size: .
v_call: TRBV2
cdr3_aa: ASSRTGLSYEQY

clone_size: .
v_call: TRBV27
cdr3_aa: ASSLGLGGDVSYEQY

clone_size: .
v_call: TRBV10-3
cdr3_aa: AISRTGTDGYT

clone_size: .
v_call: TRBV27
cdr3_aa: ASSPFGLAGVTGELF

clone_size: once
v_call: TRBV6-1
cdr3_aa: ASSGYSGGYEQY

clone_size: .
v_call: TRBV5-6
cdr3_aa: ASSLAGRVNQPQH

clone_size: .
v_call: TRBV5-4
cdr3_aa: ASSRQGATETQY

clone_size: .
v_call: TRBV19
cdr3_aa: ASSISSQGDNQPQH

clone_size: .
v_call: TRBV2
cdr3_aa: ASRTGGFGSYEQY

clone_size: .
v_call: TRBV28
cdr3_aa: ASSPVGRPGETQY

clone_size: .
v_call: TRBV19
cdr3_aa: ASSIGGVTGELF

clone_size: .
v_call: TRBV25-1
cdr3_aa: ASSGQGASYEQY

clone_size: .
v_call: TRBV9
cdr3_aa: ASSSTGTANTGELF

clone_size: .
v_call: TRBV18
cdr3_aa: ASSPRTGIGNTQY

clone_size: .
v_call: TRBV28
cdr3_aa: ASSLLAGGSYEQY

clone_size: .
v_call: TRBV4-1
cdr3_aa: ASSQGAGGENGYT

clone_size: .
v_call: TRBV6-1
cdr3_aa: ASSDPGQRGDNEQF

clone_size: .
v_call: TRBV5-1
cdr3_aa: ASSLTGTSGYNEQF

clone_size: .
v_call: TRBV18
cdr3_aa: ASSPRTGNEQF

clone_size: .
v_call: TRBV2
cdr3_aa: ASRFPDRGASGANVLT

clone_size: .
v_call: TRBV11-3
cdr3_aa: ASSVQGNTEAF

clone_size: once
v_call: TRBV6-5
cdr3_aa: ASWGGVGIGYGYT

clone_size: .
v_call: TRBV4-1
cdr3_aa: ASSPYGGGSYEQY

clone_size: .
v_call: TRBV2
cdr3_aa: ASSAAWNTEAF

clone_size: .
v_call: TRBV5-8
cdr3_aa: ASSRDNTRQLF

clone_size: .
v_call: TRBV7-8
cdr3_aa: ASSNSLSGNTIY

clone_size: once
v_call: TRBV6-1
cdr3_aa: ASSGRLTGEGETQY

clone_size: once
v_call: TRBV10-3
cdr3_aa: AISESVLSGANVLT

clone_size: .
v_call: TRBV27
cdr3_aa: ASSRSGVRGAEAF

clone_size: .
v_call: TRBV7-7
cdr3_aa: ASSRTGEADTQY

clone_size: .
v_call: TRBV10-2
cdr3_aa: ASSESGAGGYEQY

clone_size: .
v_call: TRBV6-6
cdr3_aa: ASRTGAQETQY

clone_size: .
v_call: TRBV28
cdr3_aa: ASSFEAGLYEQY

clone_size: .
v_call: TRBV10-3
cdr3_aa: AISEIGGGETQY

clone_size: .
v_call: TRBV7-9
cdr3_aa: ASSLFSGSEAIHEQY

clone_size: .
v_call: TRBV25-1
cdr3_aa: ASRPRTGVTDTQY